The present T cell receptor beta chain was sequenced within a study of T cells in Graves' hyperthyroidism and ophthalmopathy. In the study overall: Before any treatment, at initial diagnosis, peripheral blood was collected.

For the diagnoses, clinical symptoms, serum thyroxine and TRAb, thyroid ultrasound and orbital computed tomography were used. As to this clonotype: What it recognizes is unknown.

Amplified TCR beta CDR3 regions came from RNA transcripts. When the TCR CDR3 underwent first-round RT-PCR, the HTBI primer set was used. One entry per CDR3 protein, called by TCRdb with MiXCR from the multiplex PCR reads. This table has about 380,000 distinct CDR3 sequences, roughly 14% appearing once. Study-wide points: In validation, the model predicted ophthalmopathy. These predictions came a median about 6.8 months before onset.

The sequencing input was blood. This TCR was sampled from a woman aged 60-75 years with Graves' hyperthyroidism.

DNA for the CDR3: TGTGCCAGTGCACCTTTCGACAGGGGCAACTCACCCCTCCACTTT. Its protein is CASAPFDRGNSPLHF. This chain links TRBV7-9 with TRBJ1-6, with TRBD1 matching 8 bases. Germline CDR1 is SEHNR and CDR2 is FQNEAQ (reference sequence). V trimming: 9 bases; J trimming: 10 bases; junction bases outside the gene matches: 14. The CDR3 has 15 residues.